This record looks at one T cell receptor (beta chain) sequence and its context. The sample originates from a study of blood T cell repertoires in COVID-19. Study background: The United States, Italy and Spain were the sources of the acute and convalescent COVID-19 samples. PBMCs, B-cell-depleted T cells, or T cells provided the cDNA or gDNA that made up the material.

Clinical history reported by participants formed the basis on which cohorts were assigned. The V end was cut by 1 base, the J end by 4 bases, with 4 bases between. The CDR3 is 13 amino acids. CDR1 and CDR2 (germline): LGHNA, YNFKEQ. Generated by immunoSEQ multiplex PCR, the TCRdb table keeps only in-frame clones and is missing some. The profile shows about 190,000 clones, roughly 89% of them singletons. Sequencing was done on a sample of PBMCs or T cells enriched from blood (not recorded which). The rearrangement links TRBV4-2 to TRBJ2-2; D is uncertain. The receptor was isolated from a woman aged 30 to 39 who had been exposed to COVID-19. The CDR3 nucleotides read TGTGCCAGCAGCCAAGCGGTCACCGGGGAGCTGTTTTTT. This gives the protein CASSQAVTGELFF.